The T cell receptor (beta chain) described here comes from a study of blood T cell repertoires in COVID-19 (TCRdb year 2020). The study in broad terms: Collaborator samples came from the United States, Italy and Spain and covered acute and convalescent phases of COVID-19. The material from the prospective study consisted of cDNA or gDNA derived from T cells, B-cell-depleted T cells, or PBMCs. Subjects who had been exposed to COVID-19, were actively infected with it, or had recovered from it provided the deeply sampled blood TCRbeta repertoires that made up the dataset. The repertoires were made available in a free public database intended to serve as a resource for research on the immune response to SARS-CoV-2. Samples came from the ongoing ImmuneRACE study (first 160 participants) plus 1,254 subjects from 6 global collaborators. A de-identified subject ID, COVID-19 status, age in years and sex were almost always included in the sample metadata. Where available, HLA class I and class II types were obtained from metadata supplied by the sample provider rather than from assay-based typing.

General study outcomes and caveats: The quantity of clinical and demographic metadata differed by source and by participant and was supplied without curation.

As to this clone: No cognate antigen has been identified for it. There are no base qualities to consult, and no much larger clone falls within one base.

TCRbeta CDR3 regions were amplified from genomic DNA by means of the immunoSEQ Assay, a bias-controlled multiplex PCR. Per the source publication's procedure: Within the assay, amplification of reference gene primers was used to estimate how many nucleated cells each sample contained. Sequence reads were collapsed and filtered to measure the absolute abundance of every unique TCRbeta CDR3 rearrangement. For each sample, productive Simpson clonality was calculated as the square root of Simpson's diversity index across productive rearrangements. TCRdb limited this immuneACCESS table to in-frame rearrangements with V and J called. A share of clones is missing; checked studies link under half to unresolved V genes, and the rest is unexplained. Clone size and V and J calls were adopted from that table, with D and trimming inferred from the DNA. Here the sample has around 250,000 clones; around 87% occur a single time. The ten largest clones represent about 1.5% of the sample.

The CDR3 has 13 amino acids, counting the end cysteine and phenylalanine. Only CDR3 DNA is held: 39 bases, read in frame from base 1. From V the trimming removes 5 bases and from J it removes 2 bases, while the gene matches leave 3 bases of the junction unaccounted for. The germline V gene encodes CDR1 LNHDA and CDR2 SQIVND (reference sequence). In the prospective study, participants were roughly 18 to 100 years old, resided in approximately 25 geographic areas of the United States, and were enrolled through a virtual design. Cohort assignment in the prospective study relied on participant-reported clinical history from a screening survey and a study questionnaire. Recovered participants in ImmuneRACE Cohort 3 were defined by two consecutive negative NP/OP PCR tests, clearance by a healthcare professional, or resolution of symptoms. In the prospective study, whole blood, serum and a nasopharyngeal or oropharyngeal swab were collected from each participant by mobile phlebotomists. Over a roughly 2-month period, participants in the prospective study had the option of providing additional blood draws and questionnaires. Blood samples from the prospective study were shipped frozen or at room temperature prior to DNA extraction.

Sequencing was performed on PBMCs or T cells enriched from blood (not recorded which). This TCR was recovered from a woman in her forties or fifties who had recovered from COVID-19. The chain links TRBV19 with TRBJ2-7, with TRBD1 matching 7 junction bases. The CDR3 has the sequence CASSRQGPYEQYF. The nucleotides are TGTGCCAGTAGTCGACAGGGTCCCTACGAGCAGTACTTC.